These 10 T cell receptor beta chains were all obtained from the same sample, sequenced in a study of T-cell reconstitution after alpha-beta-depleted transplantation in children. The TCRbeta library was prepared with unique molecular identifiers. TCRdb processed the PCR reads anew with MiXCR; each CDR3 protein has one entry. The table has 500,000 to 600,000 distinct CDR3 sequences, around 18% seen once; the top ten hold 3.3%. Sequenced here: PBMCs from the stem cell graft donor, sampled from the stem cell graft. The receptor source for this set is a human donor who donated a stem cell graft to a child with acute lymphoblastic leukemia.

This clonotype showed up just a few times. This chain uses TRBV20-1 with TRBJ2-1; D gene ambiguous. Germline CDR1 DFQATT, CDR2 SNEGSKA (reference sequence). The CDR3 runs to 13 residues. V was cut by 3 bases and J by 1 base, with 7 bases left in between. The CDR3 sequence is CSARPRSYNEQFF. DNA of the CDR3: TGCAGTGCTAGGCCCCGATCCTACAATGAGCAGTTCTTC.

This clonotype came up a few times. This chain links TRBV20-1 with TRBJ1-5, with a possible D match to TRBD1 (5 bases). The CDR3 has 14 amino acids. Germline CDR1 is DFQATT and CDR2 is SNEGSKA (reference sequence). Trimming shortened V by 3 bases and J by 2 bases, and 11 bases separated the two germline ends. The CDR3 loop is CSASHIQGNQPQHF. CDR3 in DNA: TGCAGTGCTAGCCATATACAGGGCAATCAGCCCCAGCATTTT.

V and J are TRBV5-5 and TRBJ2-7; 7 bases match TRBD2. The CDR3 spans 18 residues. The V and J ends lost 4 bases and 7 bases, in that order; junction bases with no gene match: 23. Germline CDR1 is SGHKS and CDR2 is YYEKEE (reference sequence). CDR3: CASSGEGPIVPRLGEQYF. For the CDR3, the DNA is TGTGCCAGCAGCGGGGAGGGCCCGATTGTGCCTCGCCTTGGGGAGCAGTACTTC.

This clonotype was observed a few times. The chain is built from TRBV5-1 and TRBJ2-7; 7 bases align to TRBD1. CDR1 and CDR2 from the germline V gene are SGHRS and YFSETQ. The J segment lost 2 bases and the V segment lost 1 base, leaving 3 bases of the junction unmatched. The CDR3 loop spans 14 amino acids. CDR3 in DNA: TGCGCCAGCAGCTTGCTAGGACAGGCCTACGAGCAGTACTTC. It is translated as CASSLLGQAYEQYF.

V usage is TRBV29-1 and J usage is TRBJ2-1, with 9 bases that match TRBD2. J was trimmed by 6 bases and V by 8 bases; bases with no gene match: 14. The CDR3 is 15 residues long. In germline, CDR1 is SQVTM, CDR2 ANQGSEA. CDR3: CSPGAGGPGANEQFF. CDR3 nucleotides: TGCAGCCCGGGGGCGGGAGGGCCTGGAGCCAATGAGCAGTTCTTC.

This clonotype has only a few counts. This rearrangement joins TRBV19 to TRBJ1-5, with a tentative D call TRBD1 (5 bases). This CDR3 spans 16 amino acids. Trimming pared 4 bases from V and 5 bases from J, leaving 18 bases between. In germline, CDR1 is LNHDA, CDR2 SQIVND (reference sequence). Here the CDR3 reads CASSTLARGEDQPQHF. The CDR3, as DNA: TGTGCCAGTAGTACATTGGCCCGGGGCGAGGATCAGCCCCAGCATTTT. The variable domain in full, with the rest retrieved from reference TRBV19 and TRBJ1-5, is DGGITQSPKYLFRKEGQNVTLSCEQNLNHDAMYWYRQDPGQGLRLIYYSQIVNDFQKGDIAEGYSVSREKKESFPLTVTSAQKNPTAFYLCASSTLARGEDQPQHFGDGTRLSIL.

The rearrangement uses TRBV20-1 and TRBJ2-1, with D possibly being TRBD1 (5 bases). The CDR3 loop spans 14 amino acids. Per germline, CDR1 DFQATT and CDR2 SNEGSKA (reference sequence). Trimming pared 1 base from V and 5 bases from J, leaving 12 bases between. CDR3 in amino acids: CSARAINRNNEQFF. The CDR3 DNA follows: TGCAGTGCTAGAGCTATAAACAGGAACAATGAGCAGTTCTTC.

The rearrangement links TRBV11-2 to TRBJ1-1; 7 bases are a match to TRBD1. The CDR3 spans 14 residues. Germline trimming cut 5 bases from V and 5 bases from J; bases unmatched to any gene: 8. CDR1 is SGHAT and CDR2 is FQNNGV in the germline V gene. The DNA of the CDR3 is TGTGCCAGCAGCCACAGGGGCGGGTGGACTGAAGCTTTCTTT. As protein: CASSHRGGWTEAFF. The whole variable domain, filled in from reference TRBV11-2 and TRBJ1-1, reads EAGVAQSPRYKIIEKRQSVAFWCNPISGHATLYWYQQILGQGPKLLIQFQNNGVVDDSQLPKDRFSAERLKGVDSTLKIQPAKLEDSAVYLCASSHRGGWTEAFFGQGTRLTVV.

The V call is TRBV5-1, the J call TRBJ1-6; a weak D match, TRBD1 (5 bases). There are 12 residues in the CDR3. Germline assignment: CDR1 SGHRS and CDR2 YFSETQ. V lost 8 bases and J 12 bases, leaving 15 bases between the germline ends. For the CDR3, the DNA is TGCGCCAGTTCACGAGGGGAGAAACCCCTCCACTTT. This codes for CASSRGEKPLHF.

The genes are TRBV7-9 and TRBJ2-5; 7 bases fit TRBD1. This CDR3 has 14 residues. CDR1 SEHNR and CDR2 FQNEAQ come from the germline V gene (reference sequence). After removal of 5 bases from V and 4 bases from J, the junction contained 7 bases not matched to a gene. The CDR3 DNA is TGTGCCAGCAGCCCCGCCGGGACAGCAGAGACCCAGTACTTC. As protein: CASSPAGTAETQYF.